These T cell receptor beta chains were read from a single sample in a study of blood T cell repertoires in COVID-19. TCRdb's table, derived via immunoSEQ multiplex PCR, lists solely in-frame clones and lacks some. Here the sample spans 25,000 or so clones, roughly 90% being singletons. Sequencing was performed on peripheral blood. The receptors originated from a human donor in a cohort sampled during active COVID-19. The CDR3 runs from the conserved cysteine through the conserved F or W. A D gene is named only where the DNA matches it firmly.

D gene | V gene | CDR3 protein
- | TRBV16 | CASSQSPGEDTQYF
TRBD2 | TRBV7-8 | CASSYGAGGSGSSGELFF
- | TRBV30 | CAWSVRGNEQFF
- | TRBV10-3 | CAIKVEANYGYTF
- | TRBV5-1 | CASSPSQTAADEQFF
TRBD1 | TRBV7-9 | CASSPMRQGDNEQFF
- | TRBV7-8 | CASRPDTYNEQFF
TRBD1 | TRBV18 | CASSPPQGPGYTF
- | TRBV3-1/TRBV3-2 | CASSQDASILGKQFF
TRBD2 | TRBV15 | CATSARLAGGRDTQYF
TRBD1 | TRBV27 | CASRQGNYGYTF
TRBD1 | TRBV19 | CASTPPRQGSTDTQYF
TRBD2 | TRBV6-6 | CASSPPGGFREQFF
- | TRBV5-1 | CASSFLGVGETQYF
- | TRBV19 | CASSKGQNTGELFF